This T cell receptor (beta chain) is from a study of PD-L1 blockade in urothelial cancer. Study-wide findings and caveats: More expansion of tumor-associated blood clones, seen at 3 weeks, marked durable-benefit patients.

Sequenced by immunoSEQ multiplex PCR; TCRdb stores in-frame clones only, minus some. Seen here are around 130,000 clones, around 84% observed once, and the top ten hold 3% to 4%. On this clone: Its antigen is not identified.

The CDR3 sequence is 13 residues long. CDR1 SGHTA and CDR2 FQGTGA come from the germline V gene. V shed 4 bases and J shed 7 bases, with 11 bases lying between them. Time point described: pretreatment peripheral blood. V usage is TRBV7-3 and J usage is TRBJ2-1, with D possibly being TRBD2 (5 bases). This clonotype originated in a man aged 45 to 65 with urothelial cancer. The source was PBMCs, collected around atezolizumab (anti-PD-L1) treatment. CDR3 DNA: TGTGCCAGCAGCTCACTAGAGCTAAATGAGCAGTTCTTC. This sequence encodes CASSSLELNEQFF.